Detailed here is one T cell receptor (beta chain). The antigen is not known. V was clipped by 3 bases and J by 3 bases; unmatched bases: 6. The CDR3 extends over 16 amino acids. Germline V gene data show CDR1 as MNHEY and CDR2 as SVGAGI. Single viable CD3+CD4+CD8-CD45RO+ cells were sorted as the memory CD4+ T cells. Total CD4+ T cells were enriched by CD4 positive selection. These data belong to a study of memory CD4+ T cells and cytomegalovirus serostatus. Across the study: This sample comes from healthy Belgian adults, under 10 CMV seropositive, under 25 seronegative.

The assay was immunoSEQ multiplex PCR, and TCRdb's table has in-frame clones only and misses some. Among roughly 40,000 clones, around three quarters were seen once, and the ten largest hold roughly 1.1%. Study observations and caveats: Suggested: most of the CMV-linked TCR signature lies in CD4+ memory cells. CD4+ memory repertoires contained about 40% of the 164 reported CMV TCRbeta sequences.

Sequenced sample: memory CD4+ T cells from blood. V and J are TRBV6-5 and TRBJ2-3, with 10 bases identical to TRBD1. The sequence was obtained from an adult in good health and CMV-seronegative. CDR3 sequence: CASSYSGTGVTDTQYF. The CDR3 coding sequence is TGTGCCAGCAGTTATTCCGGGACAGGGGTAACAGATACGCAGTATTTT.